The 9 T cell receptor beta chains in this list originate from one sample, sequenced in a study of T cell clonotyping in hematopoietic cell transplantation (dated by TCRdb to about 2021). The time point label, as the study defines it: 180 days after allo-HCT. The library was made by the immunoSEQ multiplex PCR assay. Entries here come from immuneACCESS through TCRdb and include only in-frame sequences with V and J called. Some clones fail to appear in such tables; in the studies checked, an unresolved V gene covers under half of the shortfall, and the cause of the remainder is unknown. Recorded for this sample are about 9,000 clones; about 80% of them occurred a single time. Clones ranked in the top ten supply around 45% of the sample. The source was peripheral blood mononuclear cells, collected 180 days after allogeneic stem cell transplant. These receptors were taken from a female patient in her fifties who had an allogeneic stem cell transplant from a related donor, so the T cells may come from the graft donor. Some clones in this sample may be carry-over from other donors' samples.

This chain joins TRBV9 and TRBJ1-1, with 8 bases fitting TRBD1. The CDR3 covers 16 residues. The ends lost 0 bases at V and 0 bases at J; junction bases unmatched: 4. Germline values: CDR1 SGDLS, CDR2 YYNGEE. DNA of the CDR3: TGTGCCAGCAGCGTAGGTGACAGGGGCATGAACACTGAAGCTTTCTTT. It codes for CASSVGDRGMNTEAFF.

Relative to its sample, this clone is medium-sized. The chain uses TRBV5-4 and TRBJ2-1, with unresolved D. CDR3 length equals 15 residues. CDR1 and CDR2 (germline): SGHNT, YYREEE (reference sequence). V lost 3 bases to trimming and J lost 0 bases, with 10 bases between them. The CDR3 loop is CASSYLRNSYNEQFF. CDR3 nucleotide sequence: TGTGCCAGCAGCTACTTGCGGAACTCCTACAATGAGCAGTTCTTC.

Written as DNA, the CDR3 is TGTGCCAGCAGCGCCTACAGGGGAGGCTACGAGCAGTACTTC. Translating gives CASSAYRGGYEQYF. V gene TRBV9 combines with J gene TRBJ2-7; the D gene is possibly TRBD1 (7 bases). The CDR3 loop spans 14 amino acids. The germline V and J ends were trimmed by 3 bases and 3 bases, with 13 bases remaining between them. The germline V gene has CDR1 SGDLS and CDR2 YYNGEE.

The genes are TRBV13 and TRBJ2-7, with D unclear. Trimming removed 0 bases at V and 7 bases at J, with 16 bases between. This CDR3 region has 15 residues. Germline CDR1 and CDR2: PRHDT and FYEKMQ (reference sequence). The CDR3 DNA follows: TGTGCCAGCAGCTTAGGAGATGGCCGTTCTCGGGAGCAGTACTTC. Protein sequence: CASSLGDGRSREQYF.

This clone was picked up a small number of times. The chain uses TRBV5-8 and TRBJ2-2, with 7 positions matching TRBD1. V shed 2 bases, J shed 3 bases, and the junction held 4 bases outside the gene matches. Germline V gene data show CDR1 as SGHTS and CDR2 as YDEGEE. The CDR3 consists of 15 residues. The CDR3 reads CASSFTTGYTGELFF. The DNA of the CDR3 is TGTGCCAGCAGCTTTACGACAGGGTACACCGGGGAGCTGTTTTTT.

CDR3 sequence (DNA): TGCGCCAGCAGCTTGTTTCAGGGGGGCGGCGAGCAGTACTTC. Translated, it gives CASSLFQGGGEQYF. This sequence joins TRBV5-1 and TRBJ2-7; maybe TRBD1 (7 bases). Germline CDR1 SGHRS, CDR2 YFSETQ. The CDR3 is made up of 14 amino acids. The germline V and J ends were trimmed by 1 base and 6 bases, with 14 bases remaining between them.

CDR3 nucleotide sequence: TGTGCCATCAGACGCAGGCAGGACACTGAAGCTTTCTTT. Translation: CAIRRRQDTEAFF. The chain has TRBV10-3 and TRBJ1-1; D is unclear. Trimming shortened V by 6 bases and J by 3 bases, and 11 bases separated the two germline ends. The CDR3 contains 13 residues. Per germline, CDR1 ENHRY and CDR2 SYGVKD.

The genes are TRBV5-8 and TRBJ1-1; 7 positions agree with TRBD1. Germline CDR1 and CDR2: SGHTS and YDEGEE. J lost 4 bases, V lost 0 bases, and 6 bases had no gene match. CDR3 length equals 15 residues. CDR3 sequence: CASSLGNRGGTEAFF. CDR3 DNA sequence: TGTGCCAGCAGCTTGGGGAACAGGGGCGGCACTGAAGCTTTCTTT.

The chain recombines TRBV2 with TRBJ2-7; a weak D match, TRBD1 (5 bases). The length of the CDR3 is 17 residues. V lost 6 bases and J lost 0, with 21 bases in between. CDR1 and CDR2 from the germline V gene are SNHLY and FYNNEI. The CDR3 DNA follows: TGTGCCAGCAGCCATAGTTCGTGGCAGGGCGACTCCTACGAGCAGTACTTC. Amino acids: CASSHSSWQGDSYEQYF.